One T cell receptor (beta chain) is described in this entry. Clones were read by immunoSEQ multiplex PCR, and TCRdb kept only the in-frame ones, dropping some. The repertoire holds 150,000 or so clones, with 87% as singletons. This sample stems from a study of blood T cell repertoires in COVID-19. Individuals aged about 18 to 89 years were recruited from approximately 24 US areas. The germline CDR1 and CDR2 sequences are LNHDA and SQIVND (reference sequence). The CDR3 contains 15 residues. Between the trimmed V and J ends, which lost 3 bases and 1 base, there was a span of 11 bases. This receptor was obtained from a human donor with acute COVID-19. The donor label of this sample is uncertain. The sequenced sample consisted of PBMCs or T cells enriched from blood (not recorded which). V usage is TRBV19 and J usage is TRBJ2-3; tentative D call: TRBD2 (5 bases). The CDR3: CASSIGAGGTDTQYF. CDR3 DNA sequence: TGTGCCAGTAGTATCGGCGCCGGGGGCACAGATACGCAGTATTTT.